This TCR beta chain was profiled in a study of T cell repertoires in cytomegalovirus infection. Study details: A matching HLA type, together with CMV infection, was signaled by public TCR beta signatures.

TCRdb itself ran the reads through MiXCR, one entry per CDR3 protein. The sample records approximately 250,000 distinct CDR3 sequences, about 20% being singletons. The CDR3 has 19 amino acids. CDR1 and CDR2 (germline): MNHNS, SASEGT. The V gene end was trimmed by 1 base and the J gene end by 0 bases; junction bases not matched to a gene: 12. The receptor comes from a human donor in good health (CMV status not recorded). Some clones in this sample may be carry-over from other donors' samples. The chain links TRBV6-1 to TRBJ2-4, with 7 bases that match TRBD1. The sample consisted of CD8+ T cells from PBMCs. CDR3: CASSEDDRENFLAKNIQYF. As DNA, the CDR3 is TGTGCCAGCAGTGAAGATGACAGGGAAAACTTTCTAGCCAAAAACATTCAGTACTTC.